What follows are 20 T cell receptor beta chains derived from one specimen sequenced in a study of T cell responses to AZD1222 COVID-19 vaccine. Assay: immunoSEQ multiplex PCR; the TCRdb copy retains only in-frame clones and omits some. The sample lists 150,000 to 200,000 clones, about 92% occurring once. The material sequenced was peripheral blood, taken 28 days after the second AZD1222 dose. The receptors were gathered from an adult who received the AZD1222 COVID-19 vaccine.

The V and J genes are TRBV30 and TRBJ2-1; D assignment may be TRBD1 or TRBD2 (5 bases each). The CDR3 is 14 residues long. In germline, CDR1 is GTSNPN, CDR2 SVGIG (reference sequence). Trimming removed 4 bases at V and 4 bases at J, with 14 bases between. Here the CDR3 DNA reads TGTGCCTGGATCGGGGACCCACTTTACAATGAGCAGTTCTTC. This translates into CAWIGDPLYNEQFF.

This clone has a handful of counts. This rearrangement joins TRBV7-9 to TRBJ2-1; D is ambiguous. Per the germline V gene, CDR1 is SEHNR and CDR2 is FQNEAQ (reference sequence). The V end lost 1 base, the J end lost 8 bases, and 6 bases lay between the germline ends. The CDR3 contains 12 residues. The CDR3 spells CASSLGVDEQFF. In DNA, the CDR3 is TGTGCCAGCAGCTTAGGCGTGGATGAGCAGTTCTTC. Full variable domain (missing parts from reference TRBV7-9 and TRBJ2-1): DTGVSQNPRHKITKRGQNVTFRCDPISEHNRLYWYRQTLGQGPEFLTYFQNEAQLEKSRLLSDRFSAERPKGSFSTLEIQRTEQGDSAMYLCASSLGVDEQFFGPGTRLTVL.

This clone was seen just once. The rearrangement links TRBV20-1 to TRBJ1-5; 9 positions match TRBD1. From germline, CDR1 is DFQATT and CDR2 SNEGSKA (reference sequence). The CDR3 has 16 amino acids. J lost 4 bases, V lost 3 bases, and 10 bases had no gene match. CDR3 in DNA: TGCAGTGCTAGTAGAGGGGGGGACAGGGCGAATCAGCCCCAGCATTTT. Amino acids: CSASRGGDRANQPQHF.

The gene calls are TRBV19 and TRBJ2-3; 8 bases fit TRBD1. The trim removed 5 bases at V and 10 bases at J, leaving 20 bases unmatched. There are 17 residues in the CDR3. Germline CDR1 reads LNHDA; CDR2 reads SQIVND (reference sequence). CDR3 in amino acids: CASSSPPGTGPRAAQYF. DNA for the CDR3: TGTGCCAGTAGTTCGCCGCCCGGGACAGGCCCCAGGGCTGCGCAGTATTTT.

The rearrangement joins TRBV3-1 (or the pseudogene TRBV3-2) to TRBJ2-1, with 12 bases identical to TRBD2. This CDR3 has 13 amino acids. V gave up 4 bases and J gave up 9 bases; unmatched junction bases: 1. CDR1 is LGHDT and CDR2 is YNNKEL in the germline V gene (reference sequence). As DNA, the CDR3 is TGTGCCAGCAGCCCACTAGCGGGGGGTGAGCAGTTCTTC. The encoded protein is CASSPLAGGEQFF.

The CDR3 DNA sequence: TGTGCCAGCAGACTCAACTACGAGCAGTACTTC. Protein: CASRLNYEQYF. This rearrangement joins TRBV7-8 to TRBJ2-7, with D uncertain. Looked up from germline, CDR1 is SGHVS and CDR2 is FQNEAQ. Trimming removed 6 bases from V and 3 bases from J, with 6 bases in between. The CDR3 spans 11 residues.

The DNA for the CDR3 is TGTGCCAGCAGCTTTCTTTTGAGGGGGGAGTATGGCTACACCTTC. It codes for CASSFLLRGEYGYTF. This chain connects TRBV5-8 to TRBJ1-2, with TRBD1 as a possible D gene (6 bases). CDR3 size: 15 residues. Trimming left V 2 bases short and J 5 bases short, with 16 bases between. The germline V gene encodes CDR1 SGHTS and CDR2 YDEGEE. Full variable domain (outside the CDR3, taken from reference TRBV5-8 and TRBJ1-2): EAGVTQSPTHLIKTRGQQATLRCSPISGHTSVYWYQQALGLGLQFLLWYDEGEERNRGNFPPRFSGRQFPNYSSELNVNALELEDSALYLCASSFLLRGEYGYTFGSGTRLTVV.

The chain links TRBV10-3 to TRBJ1-1; the D gene is possibly TRBD1 (6 bases). This CDR3 contains 16 residues. CDR1 ENHRY and CDR2 SYGVKD come from the germline V gene. V was clipped by 0 bases and J by 3 bases, with 14 bases between them. The CDR3 spells CAISESGGRLDTEAFF. In DNA form, the CDR3 reads TGTGCCATCAGTGAGTCCGGGGGGCGTTTGGACACTGAAGCTTTCTTT.

The chain recombines TRBV10-3 with TRBJ2-5, with D unclear. Trimming removed 7 bases at V and 1 base at J, with 10 bases between. Germline CDR1 ENHRY, CDR2 SYGVKD. The length of the CDR3 is 13 residues. The CDR3 loop reads CAIMSPSQETQYF. The CDR3 DNA sequence: TGTGCCATCATGTCCCCGAGCCAAGAGACCCAGTACTTC.

The V and J genes are TRBV6-4 and TRBJ2-1; D possibly corresponds to TRBD1 (6 bases). Germline lookup yields CDR1 MRHNA and CDR2 SNTAGT. This CDR3 is 14 amino acids long. V shed 0 bases and J shed 4 bases, with 7 bases lying between them. The CDR3: CASSDSRGYNEQFF. DNA for the CDR3: TGTGCCAGCAGTGACTCCAGGGGATACAATGAGCAGTTCTTC.

The chain links TRBV27 to TRBJ2-5; D not resolved. CDR3 length equals 11 residues. Germline lookup yields CDR1 MNHEY and CDR2 SMNVEV (reference sequence). V was trimmed by 4 bases and J by 3 bases, leaving 3 bases between them. The CDR3 DNA reads TGTGCCAGCAGTTCGGAAGAGACCCAGTACTTC. The encoded protein is CASSSEETQYF.

V gene TRBV7-2 combines with J gene TRBJ1-5; tentative D call: TRBD1 (6 bases). Germline values: CDR1 SGHTA, CDR2 FQGNSA. V lost 1 base and J 6 bases, leaving 10 bases between the germline ends. This CDR3 has 14 residues. CDR3 region: CASSLGGQGQPQHF. CDR3 nucleotides: TGTGCCAGCAGCTTAGGGGGGCAGGGTCAGCCCCAGCATTTT.

J is TRBJ1-4 and V is TRBV30; unclear D gene. The CDR3 loop spans 14 amino acids. V lost 2 bases and J 8 bases, leaving 15 bases between the germline ends. CDR1 GTSNPN and CDR2 SVGIG come from the germline V gene (reference sequence). CDR3 bases: TGTGCCTGGAGTTATTATACGGGTCCGGAAAAACTGTTTTTT. Translated: CAWSYYTGPEKLFF.

The genes are TRBV11-2 and TRBJ1-3; D is unclear. Germline V CDR1 and CDR2: SGHAT, FQNNGV. The V and J ends lost 1 base and 0 bases respectively, with 13 bases between them. The CDR3 is 17 amino acids. The CDR3 reads CASSLGDRSTSGNTIYF. The CDR3, as DNA: TGTGCCAGCAGCTTAGGTGACCGCTCCACCTCTGGAAACACCATATATTTT.

The V and J genes are TRBV27 and TRBJ1-2, with D uncertain. This CDR3 is 14 amino acids long. From germline, CDR1 is MNHEY and CDR2 SMNVEV (reference sequence). Between the trimmed V and J ends, which lost 0 bases and 4 bases, there was a span of 9 bases. In DNA form, the CDR3 reads TGTGCCAGCAGTTTATCTACGGAGAGCTATGGCTACACCTTC. Its translation is CASSLSTESYGYTF.

This rearrangement joins TRBV5-1 to TRBJ2-7; 13 nucleotides match TRBD2. Unmatched junction bases numbered 11, after V lost 0 bases and J lost 5 bases. Germline-derived CDR1 and CDR2 are SGHRS and YFSETQ. CDR3 length: 18 residues. CDR3 coding DNA: TGCGCCAGCAGCTTGGGTCAACTAGCGGGGGGGCTCTTTCACGAGCAGTACTTC. This codes for CASSLGQLAGGLFHEQYF.

This clone is categorized as medium-sized. The rearrangement uses TRBV6-4 and TRBJ2-1; TRBD2 is a possible D gene (5 bases). The CDR3 is made up of 13 amino acids. V was trimmed by 0 bases and J by 9 bases, leaving 9 bases between them. CDR1 and CDR2 (germline): MRHNA, SNTAGT. This CDR3 reads CASSDSYEGEQFF. CDR3 DNA: TGTGCCAGCAGTGACTCCTACGAGGGTGAGCAGTTCTTC.

The chain combines TRBV7-3 with TRBJ2-6; D uncertain. There are 15 residues in the CDR3. Germline-derived CDR1 and CDR2 are SGHTA and FQGTGA. Trimming cost V 5 bases and J 0 bases, with 8 bases left between them. CDR3 amino acids: CASSQTVSGANVLTF. CDR3 DNA: TGTGCCAGCAGCCAAACGGTCTCTGGGGCCAACGTCCTGACTTTC. The full variable domain, in which reference TRBV7-3 and TRBJ2-6 provide the parts outside the CDR3, is GAGVSQTPSNKVTEKGKYVELRCDPISGHTALYWYRQSLGQGPEFLIYFQGTGAADDSGLPNDRFFAVRPEGSVSTLKIQRTERGDSAVYLCASSQTVSGANVLTFGAGSRLTVL.

The chain is built from TRBV5-8 and TRBJ1-1; D uncertain. The CDR3 spans 15 residues. V was shortened by 1 base and J by 1 base, with 11 bases between the two germline ends. CDR1 SGHTS and CDR2 YDEGEE come from the germline V gene. CDR3: CASSLLEGPNTEAFF. The CDR3, as DNA: TGTGCCAGCAGCTTGTTGGAGGGCCCGAACACTGAAGCTTTCTTT.

The gene calls are TRBV19 and TRBJ2-5; D ambiguous. Trimming shortened V by 5 bases and J by 2 bases, and 9 bases separated the two germline ends. Germline loops: CDR1 LNHDA, CDR2 SQIVND (reference sequence). CDR3 length: 13 residues. This chain's CDR3 is CASSRAPQETQYF. The CDR3 DNA follows: TGTGCCAGTAGTCGGGCACCTCAAGAGACCCAGTACTTC.